This T cell receptor beta chain came from a study of T cell repertoires in cytomegalovirus infection. Note on this clonotype: Its antigen is still unknown.

Unmatched junction bases numbered 7, after V lost 2 bases and J lost 7 bases. CDR1 MNHEY and CDR2 SVGEGT come from the germline V gene. The CDR3 runs to 15 residues. TCRdb reprocessed the reads via MiXCR and lists one record per CDR3 protein. The sample records 300,000 or so distinct CDR3 sequences, more than 20% being singletons. V usage is TRBV6-2 or TRBV6-3 and J usage is TRBJ2-1, with 8 nucleotides matching TRBD2. The sequences come from cultured PBMCs, collected from culture after CMV antigen stimulation. The clonotype comes from a human donor in good health (CMV status not recorded). Some clones in this sample may be carry-over from other donors' samples. CDR3 sequence reads: CASSYGAGVRNEQFF. CDR3 nucleotides: TGTGCCAGCAGTTACGGAGCGGGAGTAAGGAATGAGCAGTTCTTC.